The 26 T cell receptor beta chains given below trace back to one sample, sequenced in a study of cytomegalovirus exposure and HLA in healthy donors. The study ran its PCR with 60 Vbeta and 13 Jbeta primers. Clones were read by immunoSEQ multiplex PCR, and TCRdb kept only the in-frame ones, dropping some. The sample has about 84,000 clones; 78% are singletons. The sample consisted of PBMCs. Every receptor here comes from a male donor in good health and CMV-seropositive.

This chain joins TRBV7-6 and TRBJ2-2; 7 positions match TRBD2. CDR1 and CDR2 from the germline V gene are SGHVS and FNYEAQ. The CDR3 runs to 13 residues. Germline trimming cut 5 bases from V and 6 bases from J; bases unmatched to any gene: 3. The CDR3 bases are TGTGCCAGCAGCCAGACTAGCCCCGGGGAGCTGTTTTTT. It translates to CASSQTSPGELFF.

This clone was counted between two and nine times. The DNA of the CDR3 is TGTGCCAGCGTCCATAATGGCAATACATTTTTGGAGACCCAGTACTTC. Its translation is CASVHNGNTFLETQYF. The V gene is TRBV21-1, the J gene TRBJ2-5; TRBD1 is the table's D call, not checked against the DNA. TRBV21-1 is shown as a pseudogene. This CDR3 comprises 16 residues.

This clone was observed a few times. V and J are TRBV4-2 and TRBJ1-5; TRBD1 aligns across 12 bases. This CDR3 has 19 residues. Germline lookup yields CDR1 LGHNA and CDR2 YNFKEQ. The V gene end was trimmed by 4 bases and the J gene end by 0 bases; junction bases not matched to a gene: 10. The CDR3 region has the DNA TGTGCCAGCAGCCGAGATCGGGACAGGGGGCTGAATAGCAATCAGCCCCAGCATTTT. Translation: CASSRDRDRGLNSNQPQHF.

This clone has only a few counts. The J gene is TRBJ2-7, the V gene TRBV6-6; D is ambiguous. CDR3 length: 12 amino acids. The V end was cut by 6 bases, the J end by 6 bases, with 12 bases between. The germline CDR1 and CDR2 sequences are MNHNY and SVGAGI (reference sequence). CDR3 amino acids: CASSPSSVEQYF. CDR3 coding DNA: TGTGCCAGCAGCCCGAGCTCTGTCGAGCAGTACTTC.

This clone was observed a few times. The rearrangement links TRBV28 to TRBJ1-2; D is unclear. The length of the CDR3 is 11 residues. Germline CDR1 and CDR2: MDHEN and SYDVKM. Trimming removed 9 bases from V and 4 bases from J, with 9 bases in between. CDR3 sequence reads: CASGSLYGYTF. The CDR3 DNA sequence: TGTGCCAGTGGCTCCCTCTATGGCTACACCTTC.

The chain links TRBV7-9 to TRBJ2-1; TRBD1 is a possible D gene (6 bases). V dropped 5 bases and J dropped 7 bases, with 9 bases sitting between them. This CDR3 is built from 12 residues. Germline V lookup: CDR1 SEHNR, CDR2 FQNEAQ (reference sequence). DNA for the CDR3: TGTGCCAGCAGCCTCCAGGGGAATGAGCAGTTCTTC. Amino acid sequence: CASSLQGNEQFF. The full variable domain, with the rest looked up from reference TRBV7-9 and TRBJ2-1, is DTGVSQNPRHKITKRGQNVTFRCDPISEHNRLYWYRQTLGQGPEFLTYFQNEAQLEKSRLLSDRFSAERPKGSFSTLEIQRTEQGDSAMYLCASSLQGNEQFFGPGTRLTVL.

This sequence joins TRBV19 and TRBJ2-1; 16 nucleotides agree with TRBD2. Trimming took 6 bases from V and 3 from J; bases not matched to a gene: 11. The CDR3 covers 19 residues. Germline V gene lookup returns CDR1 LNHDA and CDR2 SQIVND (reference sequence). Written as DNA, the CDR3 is TGTGCCAGTAGGAGGGGGGGACTAGCGGGAGGGCCCTACTACAATGAGCAGTTCTTC. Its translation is CASRRGGLAGGPYYNEQFF.

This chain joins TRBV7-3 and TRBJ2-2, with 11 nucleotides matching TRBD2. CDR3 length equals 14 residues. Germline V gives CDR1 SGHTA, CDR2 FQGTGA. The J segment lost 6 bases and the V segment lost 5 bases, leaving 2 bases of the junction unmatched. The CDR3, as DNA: TGTGCCAGCAGCCTTAGCGGGAGGGCCGGGGAGCTGTTTTTT. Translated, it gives CASSLSGRAGELFF.

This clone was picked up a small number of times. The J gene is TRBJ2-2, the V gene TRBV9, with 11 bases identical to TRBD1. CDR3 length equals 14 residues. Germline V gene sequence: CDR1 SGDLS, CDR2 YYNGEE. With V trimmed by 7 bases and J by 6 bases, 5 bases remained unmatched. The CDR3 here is CASARTGGSGELFF. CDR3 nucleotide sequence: TGTGCCAGCGCCAGGACAGGGGGCTCCGGGGAGCTGTTTTTT.

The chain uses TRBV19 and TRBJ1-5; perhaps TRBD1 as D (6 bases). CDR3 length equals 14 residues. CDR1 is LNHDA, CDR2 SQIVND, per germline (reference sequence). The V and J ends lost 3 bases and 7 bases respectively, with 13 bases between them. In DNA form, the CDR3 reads TGTGCCAGTAGTATGACGGGGGGCGGACAGCCCCAGCATTTT. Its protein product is CASSMTGGGQPQHF.

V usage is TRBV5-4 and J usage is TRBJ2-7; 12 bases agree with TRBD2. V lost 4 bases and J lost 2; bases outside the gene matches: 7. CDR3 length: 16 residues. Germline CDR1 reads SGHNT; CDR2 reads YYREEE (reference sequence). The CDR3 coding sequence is TGTGCCAGCAGCCCGCGGACTAGCGGGACTACCTACGAGCAGTACTTC. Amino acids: CASSPRTSGTTYEQYF.

The CDR3 bases are TGCGCCAGCAGGCTTGGGCAGGGTGTCAACAATGAGCAGTTCTTC. Translation: CASRLGQGVNNEQFF. V gene TRBV5-1 combines with J gene TRBJ2-1; perhaps TRBD1 as D (5 bases). This CDR3 region has 15 residues. The germline V and J ends were trimmed by 5 bases and 5 bases, with 17 bases remaining between them. Germline V gives CDR1 SGHRS, CDR2 YFSETQ.

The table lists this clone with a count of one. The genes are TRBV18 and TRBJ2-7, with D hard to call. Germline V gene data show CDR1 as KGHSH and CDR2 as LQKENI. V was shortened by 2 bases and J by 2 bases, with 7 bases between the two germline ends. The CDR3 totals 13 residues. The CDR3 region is CASSPSQAYEQYF. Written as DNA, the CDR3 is TGTGCCAGCTCACCAAGTCAGGCCTACGAGCAGTACTTC.

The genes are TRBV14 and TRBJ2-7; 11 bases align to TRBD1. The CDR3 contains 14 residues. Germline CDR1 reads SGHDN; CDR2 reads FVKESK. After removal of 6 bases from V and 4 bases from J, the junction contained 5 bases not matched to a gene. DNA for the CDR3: TGTGCCAGCAGACGAGGGACAGGGGGATACGAGCAGTACTTC. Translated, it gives CASRRGTGGYEQYF.

In DNA, the CDR3 is TGCGCCAGCAGCTTGGCCAGGACAGACTATGGCTACACCTTC. It codes for CASSLARTDYGYTF. The chain recombines TRBV5-1 with TRBJ1-2; tentatively, D is TRBD1 (6 bases). The CDR3 runs to 14 residues. Per germline, CDR1 SGHRS and CDR2 YFSETQ. Deletions cut 0 bases from V and 3 bases from J, with 9 bases between. Filled out from reference TRBV5-1 and TRBJ1-2, the complete variable domain reads KAGVTQTPRYLIKTRGQQVTLSCSPISGHRSVSWYQQTPGQGLQFLFEYFSETQRNKGNFPGRFSGRQFSNSRSEMNVSTLELGDSALYLCASSLARTDYGYTFGSGTRLTVV.

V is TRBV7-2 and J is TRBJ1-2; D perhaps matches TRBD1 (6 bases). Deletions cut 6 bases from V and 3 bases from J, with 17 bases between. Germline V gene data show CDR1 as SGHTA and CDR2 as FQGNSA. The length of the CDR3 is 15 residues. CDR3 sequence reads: CASSRTGSSHYGYTF. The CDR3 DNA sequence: TGTGCCAGCAGTCGAACAGGGTCCTCGCACTATGGCTACACCTTC.

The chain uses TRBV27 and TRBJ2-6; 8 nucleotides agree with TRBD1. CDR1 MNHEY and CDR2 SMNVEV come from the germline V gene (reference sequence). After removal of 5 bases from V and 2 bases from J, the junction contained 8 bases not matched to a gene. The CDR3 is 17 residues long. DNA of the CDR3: TGTGCCAGCAGTCCAAGGACAGGGCGGGCTGGGGCCAACGTCCTGACTTTC. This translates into CASSPRTGRAGANVLTF.

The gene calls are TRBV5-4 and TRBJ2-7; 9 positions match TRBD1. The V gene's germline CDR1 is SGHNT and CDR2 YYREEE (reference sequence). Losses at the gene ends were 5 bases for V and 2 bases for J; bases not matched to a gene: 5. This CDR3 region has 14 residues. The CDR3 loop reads CASSRDRVPYEQYF. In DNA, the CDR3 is TGTGCCAGCAGTCGGGACAGGGTCCCCTACGAGCAGTACTTC.

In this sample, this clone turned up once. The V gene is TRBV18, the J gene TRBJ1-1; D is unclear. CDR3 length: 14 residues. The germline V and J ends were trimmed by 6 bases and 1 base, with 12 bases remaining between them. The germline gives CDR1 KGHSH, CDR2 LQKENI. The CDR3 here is CASSSLNQNTEAFF. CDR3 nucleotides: TGTGCCAGCTCTAGCCTCAACCAGAACACTGAAGCTTTCTTT.

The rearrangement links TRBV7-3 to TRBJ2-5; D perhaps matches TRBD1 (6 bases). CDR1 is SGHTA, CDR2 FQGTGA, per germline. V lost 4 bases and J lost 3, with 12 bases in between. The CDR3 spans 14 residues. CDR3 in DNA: TGTGCCAGCAGCTCGTACAGGGTTGAAGAGACCCAGTACTTC. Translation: CASSSYRVEETQYF. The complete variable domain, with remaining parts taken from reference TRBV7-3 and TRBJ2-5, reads GAGVSQTPSNKVTEKGKYVELRCDPISGHTALYWYRQSLGQGPEFLIYFQGTGAADDSGLPNDRFFAVRPEGSVSTLKIQRTERGDSAVYLCASSSYRVEETQYFGPGTRLLVL.

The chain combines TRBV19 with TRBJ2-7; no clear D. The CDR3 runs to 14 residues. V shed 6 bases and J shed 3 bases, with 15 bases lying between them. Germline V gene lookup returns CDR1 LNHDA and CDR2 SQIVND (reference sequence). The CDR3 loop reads CASSPLGGGYEQYF. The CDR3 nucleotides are TGTGCCAGTAGCCCCCTCGGTGGTGGCTACGAGCAGTACTTC.

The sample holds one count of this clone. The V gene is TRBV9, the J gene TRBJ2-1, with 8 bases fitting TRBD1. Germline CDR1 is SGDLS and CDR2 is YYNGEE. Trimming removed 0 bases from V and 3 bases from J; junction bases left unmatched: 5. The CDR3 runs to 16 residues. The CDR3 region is CASSVASGQGYNEQFF. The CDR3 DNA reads TGTGCCAGCAGCGTAGCTAGTGGACAGGGCTACAATGAGCAGTTCTTC.

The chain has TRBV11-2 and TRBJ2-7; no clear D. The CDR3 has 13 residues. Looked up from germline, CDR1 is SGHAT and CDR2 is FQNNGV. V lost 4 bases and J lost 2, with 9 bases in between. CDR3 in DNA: TGTGCCAGCAGCTCCCCCTTTACCTACGAGCAGTACTTC. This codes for CASSSPFTYEQYF.

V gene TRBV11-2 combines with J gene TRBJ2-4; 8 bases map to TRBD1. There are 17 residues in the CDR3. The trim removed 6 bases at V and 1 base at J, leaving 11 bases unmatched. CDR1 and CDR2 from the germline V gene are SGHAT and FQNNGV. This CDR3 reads CASSFYGQGLAKNIQYF. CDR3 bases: TGTGCCAGCAGTTTTTACGGACAGGGCCTGGCCAAAAACATTCAGTACTTC.

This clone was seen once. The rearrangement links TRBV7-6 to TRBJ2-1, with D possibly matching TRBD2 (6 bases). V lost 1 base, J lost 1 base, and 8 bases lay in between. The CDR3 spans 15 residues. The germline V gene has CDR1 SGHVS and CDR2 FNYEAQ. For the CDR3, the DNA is TGTGCCAGCAGCTTAGACGGGAGTTCCTACAATGAGCAGTTCTTC. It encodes CASSLDGSSYNEQFF.

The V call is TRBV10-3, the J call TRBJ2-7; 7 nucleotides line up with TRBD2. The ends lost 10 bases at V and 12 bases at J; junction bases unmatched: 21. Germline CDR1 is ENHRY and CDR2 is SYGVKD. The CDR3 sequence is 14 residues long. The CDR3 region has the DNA TGTGCCACCTGGGAGGCGCTAGCGGATGTTTATCGGTACTTC. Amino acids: CATWEALADVYRYF.